The rows below give T cell receptor beta chains drawn from one sample of a study of CD8 T cells in ankylosing spondylitis. MiXCR, applied by TCRdb to the 5' RACE reads, yields one record per CDR3 protein. The table records hundreds of thousands of distinct CDR3 sequences, 8.6% of them present only once. Input material: blood, either unsorted or a sorted T cell fraction (not recorded which). These receptors came from a male donor with ankylosing spondylitis or in good health (not recorded which). Each CDR3 is given with its conserved first and last residue. The order of the fields is V gene, clone size, D gene, J gene, CDR3 protein, CDR3 DNA. D genes are given only for firm matches. Part of the rows lack a size; the others show once, few, many or a class for expanded clones.

V: TRBV15; size: few; D: TRBD1; J: TRBJ2-3; CDR3: CATSTDPPGTGEDTQYF; DNA: TGTGCCACCAGCACCGACCCTCCGGGGACAGGGGAAGATACGCAGTATTTT
V: TRBV7-2; size: many; D: -; J: TRBJ1-5; CDR3: CASSLEQGPQHF; DNA: TGTGCCAGCAGCTTGGAACAGGGGCCCCAGCATTTT
V: TRBV5-6; size: many; D: -; J: TRBJ1-1; CDR3: CASSLDPTGSTEAFF; DNA: TGTGCCAGCAGCTTAGACCCTACGGGGTCCACTGAAGCTTTCTTT
V: TRBV20-1; size: many; D: -; J: TRBJ2-5; CDR3: CSARGRDQETQYF; DNA: TGCAGTGCTAGAGGTCGTGATCAAGAGACCCAGTACTTC
V: TRBV2; size: many; D: -; J: TRBJ1-6; CDR3: CASSREEGVNSPLHF; DNA: TGTGCCAGCTCCCGGGAGGAGGGGGTTAATTCACCCCTCCACTTT
V: TRBV20-1; size: -; D: TRBD1; J: TRBJ2-1; CDR3: CSADTGQGESYNEQFF; DNA: TGCAGTGCCGACACCGGACAGGGAGAATCCTACAATGAGCAGTTCTTC
V: TRBV7-9; size: many; D: -; J: TRBJ1-1; CDR3: CASSSGGAEAFF; DNA: TGTGCCAGCAGCTCCGGTGGGGCTGAAGCTTTCTTT
V: TRBV14; size: -; D: TRBD1; J: TRBJ1-2; CDR3: CASSPPSTGHYGYTF; DNA: TGTGCCAGCAGCCCACCCTCGACAGGGCACTATGGCTACACCTTC
V: TRBV30; size: -; D: TRBD1; J: TRBJ1-6; CDR3: CAWSNRLRGGHSPLHF; DNA: TGTGCCTGGAGTAATCGTCTTCGAGGGGGCCATTCACCCCTCCACTTT
V: TRBV5-5; size: -; D: -; J: TRBJ2-2; CDR3: CASNLRGGPNTGELFF; DNA: TGTGCCAGCAATCTCAGGGGGGGCCCGAACACCGGGGAGCTGTTTTTT
V: TRBV15; size: -; D: TRBD2; J: TRBJ2-7; CDR3: CATSRDAGTSSYEQYF; DNA: TGTGCCACCAGCAGAGATGCCGGGACTAGCTCCTACGAGCAGTACTTC
V: TRBV11-1; size: many; D: TRBD2; J: TRBJ2-7; CDR3: CASSFGLADYEQYF; DNA: TGTGCCAGCAGCTTTGGACTAGCGGACTACGAGCAGTACTTC
V: TRBV20-1; size: -; D: -; J: TRBJ2-5; CDR3: CSARVAGEETQYF; DNA: TGCAGTGCTAGAGTTGCAGGGGAGGAGACCCAGTACTTC
V: TRBV20-1; size: few; D: -; J: TRBJ2-1; CDR3: CSARDLAGPYNEQFF; DNA: TGCAGTGCTAGAGATCTGGCGGGGCCGTACAATGAGCAGTTCTTC
V: TRBV19; size: many; D: TRBD1; J: TRBJ1-6; CDR3: CASSSWTGTSYNSPLHF; DNA: TGTGCCAGTAGTTCCTGGACAGGCACCTCCTATAATTCACCCCTCCACTTT
V: TRBV4-1; size: few; D: TRBD2; J: TRBJ2-1; CDR3: CASSHPGTSGTYEQFF; DNA: TGCGCCAGCAGCCATCCCGGGACTAGCGGGACCTATGAGCAGTTCTTC
V: TRBV29-1; size: few; D: -; J: TRBJ1-5; CDR3: CSVVEAGLWTQHF; DNA: TGCAGCGTTGTCGAGGCCGGCCTTTGGACCCAGCATTTT
V: TRBV7-2; size: many; D: -; J: TRBJ2-2; CDR3: CASSLGGLPNTGELFF; DNA: TGTGCCAGCAGCTTAGGTGGGCTACCGAACACCGGGGAGCTGTTTTTT
V: TRBV29-1; size: -; D: -; J: TRBJ2-5; CDR3: CSVEIRGVGETQYF; DNA: TGCAGCGTGGAAATCAGGGGGGTAGGAGAGACCCAGTACTTC
V: TRBV15; size: many; D: -; J: TRBJ2-7; CDR3: CATSRDGASYEQYF; DNA: TGTGCCACCAGCAGAGACGGGGCCTCCTACGAGCAGTACTTC
V: TRBV6-2/TRBV6-3; size: many; D: -; J: TRBJ2-5; CDR3: CASTAVAWSETQYF; DNA: TGTGCCAGCACTGCGGTCGCCTGGTCGGAGACCCAGTACTTC
V: TRBV7-2; size: many; D: -; J: TRBJ2-7; CDR3: CATLSLAGYEQYF; DNA: TGTGCCACCCTCTCCTTGGCGGGCTACGAGCAGTACTTC
V: TRBV3-1; size: many; D: TRBD1; J: TRBJ1-3; CDR3: CASSPGIGQGFMTGNTIYF; DNA: TGTGCCAGCAGCCCGGGAATAGGACAGGGATTTATGACTGGAAACACCATATATTTT
V: TRBV7-2; size: -; D: -; J: TRBJ2-2; CDR3: CASSLGPGTGELFF; DNA: TGTGCCAGCAGCTTAGGTCCAGGGACCGGGGAGCTGTTTTTT
V: TRBV5-6; size: many; D: -; J: TRBJ2-1; CDR3: CASSSRDLGVANEQFF; DNA: TGTGCCAGCAGCTCGAGAGATTTAGGAGTGGCCAATGAGCAGTTCTTC
V: TRBV5-5; size: few; D: -; J: TRBJ1-5; CDR3: CASSYSIYQPQHF; DNA: TGTGCCAGCAGTTACAGTATCTATCAGCCCCAGCATTTT
V: TRBV20-1; size: -; D: TRBD2; J: TRBJ2-7; CDR3: CSAKDGTTYEQYF; DNA: TGCAGTGCTAAAGACGGGACTACCTACGAGCAGTACTTC
V: TRBV30; size: -; D: -; J: TRBJ2-5; CDR3: CARARAGQQETQYF; DNA: TGTGCCCGGGCCAGGGCAGGTCAACAAGAGACCCAGTACTTC
V: TRBV19; size: few; D: -; J: TRBJ2-7; CDR3: CASTQTSGGALSYEQYF; DNA: TGTGCCAGTACCCAGACCTCCGGCGGGGCCCTATCCTACGAGCAGTACTTC
V: TRBV5-5; size: many; D: TRBD1; J: TRBJ1-1; CDR3: CASRRQGAEAFF; DNA: TGTGCCAGCAGGCGACAGGGAGCTGAAGCTTTCTTT
V: TRBV9; size: -; D: TRBD2; J: TRBJ2-7; CDR3: CASSVAAGGMTYEQYF; DNA: TGTGCCAGCAGCGTCGCTGCGGGGGGGATGACCTACGAGCAGTACTTC
V: TRBV2; size: many; D: TRBD1; J: TRBJ2-7; CDR3: CASRGVDRGFPYEQYF; DNA: TGTGCCAGCAGGGGGGTTGACAGGGGCTTTCCCTACGAGCAGTACTTC
V: TRBV5-6; size: many; D: -; J: TRBJ2-5; CDR3: CASSPEVRDQRETQYF; DNA: TGTGCCAGCTCTCCCGAGGTCCGGGACCAGAGAGAGACCCAGTACTTC
V: TRBV11-2; size: many; D: TRBD2; J: TRBJ2-2; CDR3: CASSLPGLAGVWTGELFF; DNA: TGTGCCAGCAGCTTGCCGGGACTAGCGGGGGTTTGGACCGGGGAGCTGTTTTTT
V: TRBV5-6; size: many; D: TRBD2; J: TRBJ2-2; CDR3: CASTPSGRLTGELFF; DNA: TGTGCCAGCACCCCTAGCGGGAGGCTCACCGGGGAGCTGTTTTTT
V: TRBV7-9; size: few; D: -; J: TRBJ2-7; CDR3: CASSLFEDYEQYF; DNA: TGTGCCAGCAGCTTATTTGAGGACTACGAGCAGTACTTC
V: TRBV7-6; size: many; D: -; J: TRBJ1-1; CDR3: CASSTGTVNTEAFF; DNA: TGTGCCAGCAGCACCGGGACGGTGAACACTGAAGCTTTCTTT
V: TRBV20-1; size: many; D: TRBD2; J: TRBJ2-1; CDR3: CSARGEGLENEQFF; DNA: TGCAGTGCTAGAGGGGAGGGGTTAGAAAATGAGCAGTTCTTC
V: TRBV12-3/TRBV12-4; size: many; D: -; J: TRBJ1-3; CDR3: CASRVGSSGNTIYF; DNA: TGTGCCAGCAGGGTCGGGAGCTCTGGAAACACCATATATTTT
V: TRBV5-1; size: few; D: -; J: TRBJ1-1; CDR3: CASSLSRGMNTEAFF; DNA: TGCGCCAGCAGCTTGAGCAGAGGGATGAACACTGAAGCTTTCTTT
V: TRBV28; size: few; D: TRBD1; J: TRBJ1-5; CDR3: CASSLHRGDQPQHF; DNA: TGTGCCAGCAGTTTACACAGGGGCGATCAGCCCCAGCATTTT
V: TRBV7-2; size: many; D: TRBD2; J: TRBJ2-1; CDR3: CASSSSGLAGGRYEQFF; DNA: TGTGCCAGCAGCTCCTCGGGCCTAGCGGGAGGGAGGTATGAGCAGTTCTTC
V: TRBV18; size: -; D: -; J: TRBJ2-3; CDR3: CASSPDTLGTDTQYF; DNA: TGTGCCAGCTCACCCGACACCCTAGGCACAGATACGCAGTATTTT
V: TRBV4-3; size: many; D: TRBD2; J: TRBJ2-5; CDR3: CASSQDRGSNQETQYF; DNA: TGCGCCAGCAGCCAAGATCGCGGGAGTAATCAAGAGACCCAGTACTTC
V: TRBV5-1; size: many; D: -; J: TRBJ2-7; CDR3: CASQPWGDTYEQYF; DNA: TGCGCCAGCCAGCCATGGGGGGATACCTACGAGCAGTACTTC
V: TRBV5-1; size: many; D: -; J: TRBJ2-5; CDR3: CASSIDLAETQYF; DNA: TGCGCCAGCAGCATCGACCTTGCGGAGACCCAGTACTTC